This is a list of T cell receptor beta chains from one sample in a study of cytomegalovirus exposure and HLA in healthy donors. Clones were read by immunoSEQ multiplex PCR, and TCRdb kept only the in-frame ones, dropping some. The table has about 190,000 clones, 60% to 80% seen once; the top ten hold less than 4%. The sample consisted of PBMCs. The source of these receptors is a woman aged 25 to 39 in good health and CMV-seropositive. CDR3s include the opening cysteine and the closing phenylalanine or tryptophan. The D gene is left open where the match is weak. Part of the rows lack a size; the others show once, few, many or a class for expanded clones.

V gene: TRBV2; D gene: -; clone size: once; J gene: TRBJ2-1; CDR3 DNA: TGTGCCAGCAGTTATGGACTGGTCGCCTACAATGAGCAGTTCTTC; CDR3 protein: CASSYGLVAYNEQFF
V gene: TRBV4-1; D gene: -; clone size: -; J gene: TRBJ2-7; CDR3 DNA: TGCGCCAGCAGCCAAGACGGTTCCTACGAGCAGTACTTC; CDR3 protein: CASSQDGSYEQYF
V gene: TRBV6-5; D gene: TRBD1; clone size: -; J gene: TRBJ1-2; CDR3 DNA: TGTGCCAGCAGTTCCCGACCGACAGGGTATAGATATGGCTACACCTTC; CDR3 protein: CASSSRPTGYRYGYTF
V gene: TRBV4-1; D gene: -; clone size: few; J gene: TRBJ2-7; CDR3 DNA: TGCGCCAGCAGCCAAGATTCCGAGACTCCCTTCTACGAGCAGTACTTC; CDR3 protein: CASSQDSETPFYEQYF
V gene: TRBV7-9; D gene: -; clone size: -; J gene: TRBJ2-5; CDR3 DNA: TGTGCCACCCTCCCGTTAGAGACCCAGTACTTC; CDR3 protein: CATLPLETQYF
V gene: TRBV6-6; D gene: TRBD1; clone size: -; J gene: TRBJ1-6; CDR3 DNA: TGTGCCACTAGGACAGGGACAAATTCACCCCTCCACTTT; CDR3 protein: CATRTGTNSPLHF
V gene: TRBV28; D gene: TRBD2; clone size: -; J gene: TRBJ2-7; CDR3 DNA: TGTGCCAGCAGTTTCGCGGGAGCGTACTCCTACGAGCAGTACTTC; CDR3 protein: CASSFAGAYSYEQYF
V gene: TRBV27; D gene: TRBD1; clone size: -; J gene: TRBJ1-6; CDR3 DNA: TGTGCCAGCAGTCGACAGGGGGTCAATTCACCCCTCCACTTT; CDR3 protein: CASSRQGVNSPLHF
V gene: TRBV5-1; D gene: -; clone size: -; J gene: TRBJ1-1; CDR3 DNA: TGCGCCAGCAAAGCAGGAGGGGTGAACACTGAAGCTTTCTTT; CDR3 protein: CASKAGGVNTEAFF
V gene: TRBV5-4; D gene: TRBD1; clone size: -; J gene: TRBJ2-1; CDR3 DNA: TGTGCCAGCAGCTCCCGGGACAGGGGGTCGGATGAGCAGTTCTTC; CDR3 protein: CASSSRDRGSDEQFF
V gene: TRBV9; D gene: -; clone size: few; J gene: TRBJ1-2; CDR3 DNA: TGTGCCAGCAGTGGGGGGGTCGGGGGAAAAAACTATGGCTACACCTTC; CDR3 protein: CASSGGVGGKNYGYTF
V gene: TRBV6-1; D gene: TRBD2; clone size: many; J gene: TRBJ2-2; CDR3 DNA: TGTGCCACACCGACTAGCGGGATAAACACCGGGGAGCTGTTTTTT; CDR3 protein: CATPTSGINTGELFF
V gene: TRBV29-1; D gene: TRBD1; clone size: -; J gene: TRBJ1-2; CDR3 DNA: TGCAGCGTTGTCCTACAGGGGGCGGGCTATGGCTACACCTTC; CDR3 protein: CSVVLQGAGYGYTF
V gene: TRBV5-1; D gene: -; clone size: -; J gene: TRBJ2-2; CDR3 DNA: TGCGCCAGCACCCAGGTGAACACCGGGGAGCTGTTTTTT; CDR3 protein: CASTQVNTGELFF
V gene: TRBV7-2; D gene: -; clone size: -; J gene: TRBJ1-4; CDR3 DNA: TGTGCCAGCAGCTCCCGTGGGGAGGTGCTGTTTTTT; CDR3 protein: CASSSRGEVLFF
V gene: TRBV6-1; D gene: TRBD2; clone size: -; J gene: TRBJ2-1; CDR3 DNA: TGTGCCAGCAGTGAAGGTAGCGGGCGGGGTGAGCAGTTCTTC; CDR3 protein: CASSEGSGRGEQFF
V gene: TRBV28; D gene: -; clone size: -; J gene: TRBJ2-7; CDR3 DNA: TGTGCCAGCAGTTTACTGGCAGGATTCTACGAGCAGTACTTC; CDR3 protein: CASSLLAGFYEQYF
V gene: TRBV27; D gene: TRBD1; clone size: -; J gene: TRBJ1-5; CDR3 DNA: TGTGCCAGCAGTTTCCGGGACAGGAGGTCTGGGGAATATCAGCCCCAGCATTTT; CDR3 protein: CASSFRDRRSGEYQPQHF
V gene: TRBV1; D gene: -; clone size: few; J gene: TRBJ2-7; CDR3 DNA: TGCACCAGCAGCCAGGCCTCTAGCGGGAGTTATTACGAGCAGTACTTC; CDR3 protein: CTSSQASSGSYYEQYF
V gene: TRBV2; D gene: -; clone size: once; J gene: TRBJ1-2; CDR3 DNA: TGTGCCAGCAGTCCAGACAGGCTTATTGCCTTC; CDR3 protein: CASSPDRLIAF
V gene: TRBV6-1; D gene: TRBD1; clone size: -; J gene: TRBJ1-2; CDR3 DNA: TGTGCCAGCACCGGGACAGGACGGAATTATGGCTACACCTTC; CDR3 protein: CASTGTGRNYGYTF
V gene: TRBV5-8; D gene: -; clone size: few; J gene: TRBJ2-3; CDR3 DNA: TGTGCCAGCAGCTTGGATGAGGGCACAGATACGCAGTATTTT; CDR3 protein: CASSLDEGTDTQYF
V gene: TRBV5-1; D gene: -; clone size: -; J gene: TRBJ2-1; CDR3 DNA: TGCGCCAGCAGCTTGGTTAGCGGAACCTCCTACAATGAGCAGTTCTTC; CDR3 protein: CASSLVSGTSYNEQFF
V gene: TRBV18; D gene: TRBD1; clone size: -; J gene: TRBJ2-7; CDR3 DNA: TGTGCCAGCTCACCCCAAGACAGGGGGCCGATCGAGCAGTACTTC; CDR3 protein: CASSPQDRGPIEQYF
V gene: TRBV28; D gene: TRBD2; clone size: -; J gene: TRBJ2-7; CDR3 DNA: TGTGCCAGCAGGCCTAGCGGGCCTTCCTACGAGCAGTACTTC; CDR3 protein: CASRPSGPSYEQYF
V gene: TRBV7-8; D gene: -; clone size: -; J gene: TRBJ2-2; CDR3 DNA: TGTGCCAGCACGGGAGTTCGGACCGGGGAGCTGTTTTTT; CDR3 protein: CASTGVRTGELFF
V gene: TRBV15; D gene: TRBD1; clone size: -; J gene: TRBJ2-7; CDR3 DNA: TGTGCCACCAGCGGAGACCGGACAGGCACGTACGAGCAGTACTTC; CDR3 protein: CATSGDRTGTYEQYF
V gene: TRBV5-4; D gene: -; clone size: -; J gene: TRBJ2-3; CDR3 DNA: TGTGCCAGCAGCCGGGAGCAGGGCACAGATACGCAGTATTTT; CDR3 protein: CASSREQGTDTQYF
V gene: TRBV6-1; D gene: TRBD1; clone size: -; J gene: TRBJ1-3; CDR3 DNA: TGTGCCAGCAGGGAAGCGACAGGGAGTGGAAACACCATATATTTT; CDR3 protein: CASREATGSGNTIYF
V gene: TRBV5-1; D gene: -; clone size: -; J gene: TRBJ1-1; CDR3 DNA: TGCGCCAGCAGAAGAGGTACGAACACTGAAGCTTTCTTT; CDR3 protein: CASRRGTNTEAFF
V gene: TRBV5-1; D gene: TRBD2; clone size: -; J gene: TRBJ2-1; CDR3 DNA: TGCGCCAGCCGCCCCGGACTAGCGGCTTACAATGAGCAGTTCTTC; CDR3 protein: CASRPGLAAYNEQFF
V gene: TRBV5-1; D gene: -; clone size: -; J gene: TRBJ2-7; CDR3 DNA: TGCGCCAGCAGCACGGGGAACCTAATGCCGGGGGAGCAGTACTTC; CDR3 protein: CASSTGNLMPGEQYF
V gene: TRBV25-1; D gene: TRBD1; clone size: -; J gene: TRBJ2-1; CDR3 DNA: TGTGCCAGCAGTGGCCCGACAGGGGTCAATGAGCAGTTCTTC; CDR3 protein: CASSGPTGVNEQFF
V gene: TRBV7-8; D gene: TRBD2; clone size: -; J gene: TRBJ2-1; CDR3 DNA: TGTGCCAGCAGGGAACTAGCGGGAGGGCCGGGGAATGAGCAGTTCTTC; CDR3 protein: CASRELAGGPGNEQFF
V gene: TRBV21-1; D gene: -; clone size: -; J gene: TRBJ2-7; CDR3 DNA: TGTGCCCCCCCGGACTCAACCTCCTACGAGCAGTACTTC; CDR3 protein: CAPPDSTSYEQYF
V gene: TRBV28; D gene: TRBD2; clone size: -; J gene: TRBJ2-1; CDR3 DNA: TGTGCCAGATTTCTGACTAGCGGGAAGGTTGTAGACTACAATGAGCAGTTCTTC; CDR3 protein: CARFLTSGKVVDYNEQFF
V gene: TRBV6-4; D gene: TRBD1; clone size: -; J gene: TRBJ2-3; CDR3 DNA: TGTGCCAGCAGTGACTTGCCCGGGACAGCTAGCACAGATACGCAGTATTTT; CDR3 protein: CASSDLPGTASTDTQYF
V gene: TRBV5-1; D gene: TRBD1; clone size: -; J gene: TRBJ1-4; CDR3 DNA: TGCGCCAGCAGCGGGGGGACAGCAACTAATGAAAAACTGTTTTTT; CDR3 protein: CASSGGTATNEKLFF
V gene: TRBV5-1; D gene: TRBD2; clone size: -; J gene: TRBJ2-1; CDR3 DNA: TGCGCCAGCAGCTTGGAGCGGGGGTATGAGCAGTTCTTC; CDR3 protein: CASSLERGYEQFF
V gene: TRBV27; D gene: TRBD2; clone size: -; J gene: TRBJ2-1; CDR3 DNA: TGTGCCAGCAGTCTTCGGACTAGCGGGACCTTGGGCAATGAGCAGTTCTTC; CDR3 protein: CASSLRTSGTLGNEQFF
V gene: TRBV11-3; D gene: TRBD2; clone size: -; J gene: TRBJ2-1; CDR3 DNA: TGTGCCAGCAGCGGACTAGCTTCTGAGCAGTTCTTC; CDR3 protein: CASSGLASEQFF
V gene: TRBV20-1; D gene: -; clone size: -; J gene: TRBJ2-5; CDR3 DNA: TGCAGTGCTAGTTCCAGGCGTGAGCAGTACTTC; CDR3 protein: CSASSRREQYF
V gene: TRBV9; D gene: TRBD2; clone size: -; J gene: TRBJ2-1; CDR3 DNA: TGTGCCAGCAGTGGACTAGCGGGAGTTCGCTACAATGAGCAGTTCTTC; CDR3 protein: CASSGLAGVRYNEQFF
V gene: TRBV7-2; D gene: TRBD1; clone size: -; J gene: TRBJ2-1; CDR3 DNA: TGTGCCACGGGGCAGGGGGCCTGGAATGAGCAGTTCTTC; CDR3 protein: CATGQGAWNEQFF
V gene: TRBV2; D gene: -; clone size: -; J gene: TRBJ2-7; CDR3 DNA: TGTGCCAGCAGTCCTGGACTTGCCTACGAGCAGTACTTC; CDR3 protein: CASSPGLAYEQYF
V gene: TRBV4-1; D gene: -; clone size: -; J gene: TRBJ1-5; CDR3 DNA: TGCGCCAGCAGCTTGGCCGTCGAAAATCGCAATCAGCCCCAGCATTTT; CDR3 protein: CASSLAVENRNQPQHF
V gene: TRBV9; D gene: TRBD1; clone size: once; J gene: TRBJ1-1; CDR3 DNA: TGTGCCAGCAGCGCGGACAGGGTAAATGGTGAAGCTTTCTTT; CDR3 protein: CASSADRVNGEAFF
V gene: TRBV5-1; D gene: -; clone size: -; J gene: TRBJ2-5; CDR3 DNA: TGCGCCAGCAGCTTGCCCCAAACTGATGGGACCCAGTACTTC; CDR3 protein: CASSLPQTDGTQYF